The 17 T cell receptor beta chains reported below all come from one sample, sequenced in a study of monozygotic twins with inflammatory bowel disease (dated by TCRdb to the late 2010s). Preparation of the library involved 5' RACE. TCRdb records Illumina HiSeq 2500 as the sequencer. TCRdb reprocessed the reads and assigns one entry to each CDR3 protein sequence, leaving out DNA. The data table for this sample lists under 150,000 distinct CDR3 sequences. The ten most abundant clones make up less than 3% of the sample. The sample was blood. Every receptor here comes from a human donor with ulcerative colitis or Crohn's disease, or a healthy co-twin of an affected twin (not recorded which).

The gene calls are TRBV11-2 and TRBJ2-1; TCRdb outputs TRBD1, but without DNA this stays unchecked. Looked up from germline, CDR1 is SGHAT and CDR2 is FQNNGV. The CDR3 runs to 20 residues. CDR3 sequence: CASSLVGATGRQNSYNEQFF.

The chain uses TRBV7-2 and TRBJ2-5; no DNA is available, so the TRBD2 call from TCRdb remains unchecked. CDR1 is SGHTA, CDR2 FQGNSA, per germline. CDR3 length: 14 residues. CDR3 region: CASSGGLYQETQYF.

CDR3: CASSQTTSLITDTQYF. The V and J genes are TRBV4-1 and TRBJ2-3; with no DNA, the TCRdb D assignment of TRBD2 cannot be verified. Germline V lookup: CDR1 MGHRA, CDR2 YSYEKL. The CDR3 covers 16 residues.

The chain uses TRBV7-9 and TRBJ1-1; absent DNA, TCRdb's TRBD1 call cannot be checked. This CDR3 has 12 amino acids. Germline V gives CDR1 SEHNR, CDR2 FQNEAQ (reference sequence). The CDR3 here is CASSLGQIEAFF. Filled out from reference TRBV7-9 and TRBJ1-1, the complete variable domain reads DTGVSQNPRHKITKRGQNVTFRCDPISEHNRLYWYRQTLGQGPEFLTYFQNEAQLEKSRLLSDRFSAERPKGSFSTLEIQRTEQGDSAMYLCASSLGQIEAFFGQGTRLTVV.

The V and J genes are TRBV6-5 and TRBJ1-1. Germline V lookup: CDR1 MNHEY, CDR2 SVGAGI. The CDR3 consists of 17 residues. The CDR3 reads CASSYYTTVIMNTEAFF.

The chain employs TRBV10-3 and TRBJ2-2; as DNA is missing, the TRBD1 call by TCRdb cannot be tested. The germline gives CDR1 ENHRY, CDR2 SYGVKD. The CDR3 contains 13 residues. The CDR3 here is CAIGQGDTGELFF.

The rearrangement joins TRBV7-2 to TRBJ2-7. Germline CDR1 SGHTA, CDR2 FQGNSA. The CDR3 sequence is 12 residues long. The CDR3 sequence: CASSFTLHEQYF.

The gene calls are TRBV7-9 and TRBJ2-1; TCRdb's assignment of TRBD1 cannot be checked, as there is no DNA. This CDR3 comprises 14 residues. CDR1 is SEHNR, CDR2 FQNEAQ, per germline (reference sequence). CDR3 loop: CATTPGQGREEQFF.

The chain uses TRBV4-2 and TRBJ1-2; TCRdb's assignment of TRBD1 cannot be checked, as there is no DNA. The CDR3 length is 16 residues. Germline assignment: CDR1 LGHNA and CDR2 YNFKEQ. The CDR3 sequence is CASSQDPTDRVYGYTF.

The V and J genes are TRBV5-1 and TRBJ2-7; the TRBD1 assignment by TCRdb is unverifiable without DNA. CDR3 length: 14 residues. Germline values: CDR1 SGHRS, CDR2 YFSETQ. CDR3 loop: CASSLGHRAYEQYF.

J is TRBJ2-5 and V is TRBV19; the TRBD2 assignment by TCRdb is unverifiable without DNA. Germline-derived CDR1 and CDR2 are LNHDA and SQIVND (reference sequence). The CDR3 covers 19 residues. The CDR3: CASSTTQGLAGGRLETQYF.

The CDR3 spells CAISDSTAPNQPQHF. This chain joins TRBV10-3 and TRBJ1-5; no DNA is available, so the TRBD1 call from TCRdb remains unchecked. Germline V gives CDR1 ENHRY, CDR2 SYGVKD. The CDR3 length is 15 residues.

The chain couples TRBV19 to TRBJ1-6. CDR3 size: 13 residues. Germline lookup yields CDR1 LNHDA and CDR2 SQIVND (reference sequence). The CDR3 sequence is CASSIDVVSPLHF.

The chain couples TRBV20-1 to TRBJ2-3; TCRdb proposes TRBD1, but this gene call is untestable without DNA. Germline CDR1 and CDR2: DFQATT and SNEGSKA (reference sequence). This CDR3 comprises 14 residues. CDR3 protein: CSAITGGATDTQYF.

The chain links TRBV19 to TRBJ1-2; TCRdb designates TRBD1, a call that cannot be tested without DNA. This CDR3 comprises 14 residues. Germline CDR1 LNHDA, CDR2 SQIVND (reference sequence). CDR3 residues: CASRDRERNYGYTF.

The chain combines TRBV6-2 or TRBV6-3 with TRBJ1-5. Per germline, CDR1 MNHEY and CDR2 SVGEGT. The length of the CDR3 is 15 residues. CDR3 protein: CASSYPGRGSQPQHF.

V usage is TRBV12-3 or TRBV12-4 and J usage is TRBJ2-5. The CDR3 runs 14 residues. The CDR3 protein is CASSLTERQETQYF.